These 8 T cell receptor beta chains were sequenced from one sample in a study of cytomegalovirus exposure and HLA in healthy donors. PCR was performed using 60 Vbeta and 13 Jbeta primers. Profiling relied on immunoSEQ multiplex PCR, and the TCRdb table lists in-frame clones only, not all of them. The profile shows 150,000 to 250,000 clones, over 75% of them singletons. The sequenced sample was PBMCs. These receptors were taken from a boy aged 2 to 10 in good health and CMV-seronegative.

The V gene is TRBV7-4, the J gene TRBJ1-1; 7 bases line up with TRBD1. With V trimmed by 6 bases and J by 7 bases, 11 bases remained unmatched. In germline, CDR1 is SGHVT, CDR2 SQSDAQ. The CDR3 has 14 residues. The CDR3 is CASSFQTGTVEAFF. The CDR3 bases are TGTGCCAGCAGTTTCCAGACCGGGACAGTTGAAGCTTTCTTT.

This sequence joins TRBV2 and TRBJ1-1; D gene uncertain. The germline gives CDR1 SNHLY, CDR2 FYNNEI. The length of the CDR3 is 14 residues. The ends were cut back, 3 bases at V and 5 bases at J, with 13 bases in the middle. The DNA of the CDR3 is TGTGCCAGCAGTGATAGGGTTGCGGGAACTGAAGCTTTCTTT. Translating gives CASSDRVAGTEAFF. Variable domain in full (rest from reference TRBV2 and TRBJ1-1): EPEVTQTPSHQVTQMGQEVILRCVPISNHLYFYWYRQILGQKVEFLVSFYNNEISEKSEIFDDQFSVERPDGSNFTLKIRSTKLEDSAMYFCASSDRVAGTEAFFGQGTRLTVV.

This clone was seen once. This rearrangement joins TRBV7-2 to TRBJ2-2; 7 positions agree with TRBD2. The CDR3 sequence is 16 residues long. Germline-derived CDR1 and CDR2 are SGHTA and FQGNSA. Trimming at V came to 5 bases and at J to 6 bases, leaving 12 bases not matched to a gene. CDR3 coding DNA: TGTGCCAGCAGCCGGGGAGGGCGGTCAGAACCCGGGGAGCTGTTTTTT. Its protein product is CASSRGGRSEPGELFF.

The chain recombines TRBV2 with TRBJ2-7, with 7 bases matching TRBD1. This CDR3 is 17 amino acids long. V trimming: 7 bases; J trimming: 7 bases; junction bases outside the gene matches: 22. Per germline, CDR1 SNHLY and CDR2 FYNNEI. The CDR3 coding sequence is TGTGCCAGCATAAAGCCTTTCCGGGACAGCCAGCCGTGGGAGCAGTACTTC. Protein sequence: CASIKPFRDSQPWEQYF. Based on the CDR3 plus reference TRBV2 and TRBJ2-7, the full variable domain is EPEVTQTPSHQVTQMGQEVILRCVPISNHLYFYWYRQILGQKVEFLVSFYNNEISEKSEIFDDQFSVERPDGSNFTLKIRSTKLEDSAMYFCASIKPFRDSQPWEQYFGPGTRLTVT.

The chain's CDR3 is CASSPRDRGNTDTQYF. CDR3 bases: TGTGCCAGCAGCCCCCGGGACAGGGGGAATACAGATACGCAGTATTTT. The rearrangement uses TRBV7-2 and TRBJ2-3; 11 bases map to TRBD1. The CDR3 contains 16 residues. In germline, CDR1 is SGHTA, CDR2 FQGNSA. Trimming cost V 5 bases and J 3 bases; bases outside gene matches: 7.

The sample holds a few counts of this clone. The rearrangement uses TRBV14 and TRBJ1-6, with unresolved D. The V end was cut by 1 base, the J end by 7 bases, with 23 bases between. Germline assignment: CDR1 SGHDN and CDR2 FVKESK. The CDR3 sequence is 19 residues long. In DNA, the CDR3 is TGTGCCAGCAGCCAAGGCTTCCTCCTCGCCGGGAGGCCCAATTCACCCCTCCACTTT. It translates to CASSQGFLLAGRPNSPLHF.

V and J are TRBV6-6 and TRBJ2-2, with D tentatively TRBD1 (5 bases). This CDR3 region has 16 residues. Germline loops: CDR1 MNHNY, CDR2 SVGAGI (reference sequence). V gave up 1 base and J gave up 1 base, with 10 bases separating them. CDR3 DNA: TGTGCCAGCAGTTACTTAGGGGCGTGGAACACCGGGGAGCTGTTTTTT. It encodes CASSYLGAWNTGELFF.

V gene TRBV9 combines with J gene TRBJ2-7, with D unresolved. Trimming took off 0 bases at V and 3 bases at J, with 7 bases between the two ends. CDR3 length equals 13 residues. Germline CDR1 and CDR2: SGDLS and YYNGEE. The CDR3 DNA sequence: TGTGCCAGCAGCGTAGACAGATTCTACGAGCAGTACTTC. Amino acids: CASSVDRFYEQYF. Full variable domain (rest looked up from reference TRBV9 and TRBJ2-7): DSGVTQTPKHLITATGQRVTLRCSPRSGDLSVYWYQQSLDQGLQFLIQYYNGEERAKGNILERFSAQQFPDLHSELNLSSLELGDSALYFCASSVDRFYEQYFGPGTRLTVT.